Following are 9 T cell receptor beta chains from one sample sequenced in a study of CD8+ T cells in alopecia areata. Isolated RNA was reverse transcribed into cDNA used as the sequencing template. Sequenced by immunoSEQ multiplex PCR; TCRdb stores in-frame clones only, minus some. The sample carries some 190,000 clones, around three fifths recorded once. The treatment: oral pan-JAK inhibitor, 5-10 mg twice daily. The material was CD4+ T cells sorted from blood, obtained at week 24, from a patient treated with tofacitinib. These receptors were obtained from a human donor with alopecia areata.

The V call is TRBV4-1, the J call TRBJ1-2; possibly TRBD1 for D (5 bases). The CDR3 is 16 amino acids. Germline CDR1 and CDR2: MGHRA and YSYEKL. V lost 4 bases, J lost 4 bases, and 19 bases lay in between. CDR3 nucleotide sequence: TGCGCCAGCAGCCGAGGATCCGGGACCCTTTCCTATGGCTACACCTTC. Its protein is CASSRGSGTLSYGYTF.

The chain couples TRBV6-6 to TRBJ1-1; D is perhaps TRBD1 (5 bases). The CDR3 is made up of 14 amino acids. V was shortened by 8 bases and J by 1 base, with 14 bases between the two germline ends. Germline V CDR1 and CDR2: MNHNY, SVGAGI (reference sequence). In nucleotides, the CDR3 is TGTGCCAGCTCACTGCCGGGGGGGAACACTGAAGCTTTCTTT. Translating it yields CASSLPGGNTEAFF.

With respect to this clone: At one end, the junction sequence differs from germline, possibly due to a read error. The chain uses TRBV9 and TRBJ1-1; D is unclear. Germline V lookup: CDR1 SGDLS, CDR2 YYNGEE. This CDR3 is built from 13 residues. The CDR3 nucleotides read TGTGCCAGCAGCGTAGGGCAGAACGCTGAAGCTTTCTTT. Protein product: CASSVGQNAEAFF.

The chain is built from TRBV30 and TRBJ2-5, with TRBD1 matching 8 bases. Germline values: CDR1 GTSNPN, CDR2 SVGIG (reference sequence). V was clipped by 4 bases and J by 4 bases; unmatched bases: 11. The CDR3 runs 15 residues. DNA of the CDR3: TGTGCCTGGACGTGGAGACAGGGGCGGGGAGAGACCCAGTACTTC. Amino acids: CAWTWRQGRGETQYF. Complete variable domain (other parts from reference TRBV30 and TRBJ2-5): SQTIHQWPATLVQPVGSPLSLECTVEGTSNPNLYWYRQAAGRGLQLLFYSVGIGQISSEVPQNLSASRPQDRQFILSSKKLLLSDSGFYLCAWTWRQGRGETQYFGPGTRLLVL.

This clone showed up just a few times. The rearrangement joins TRBV23-1 to TRBJ2-2, with no clear D. TRBV23-1 is marked as an open reading frame, function uncertain. This CDR3 is built from 13 residues. V gave up 0 bases and J gave up 6 bases, with 5 bases separating them. CDR3: CASSQSVSGELFF. The CDR3 coding sequence is TGCGCCAGCAGTCAATCCGTTTCCGGGGAGCTGTTTTTT.

The chain links TRBV30 to TRBJ1-1, with 7 bases lining up with TRBD1. The CDR3 extends over 14 amino acids. With V trimmed by 1 base and J by 9 bases, 11 bases remained unmatched. CDR1 and CDR2 (germline): GTSNPN, SVGIG (reference sequence). The CDR3: CAWSATGSGAKAFF. CDR3 coding DNA: TGTGCCTGGAGTGCGACAGGGAGTGGGGCTAAAGCTTTCTTT.

The rearrangement joins TRBV19 to TRBJ1-5, with TRBD1 matching over 7 bases. The trim removed 5 bases at V and 1 base at J, leaving 8 bases unmatched. Per the germline V gene, CDR1 is LNHDA and CDR2 is SQIVND (reference sequence). The CDR3 spans 16 residues. The CDR3 spells CASSLTGMGSNQPQHF. The CDR3 DNA reads as TGTGCCAGTAGTCTGACAGGGATGGGGAGCAATCAGCCCCAGCATTTT.

The chain links TRBV30 to TRBJ1-3; D is ambiguous. Trimming stripped 4 bases from V and 0 bases from J, with 7 bases between. CDR3 size: 13 residues. The germline gives CDR1 GTSNPN, CDR2 SVGIG (reference sequence). The CDR3 DNA reads as TGTGCCTGGAAACCGATCTCTGGAAACACCATATATTTT. Its protein product is CAWKPISGNTIYF.

The chain is built from TRBV6-5 and TRBJ1-1, with TRBD1 identical over 7 bases. The germline V gene has CDR1 MNHEY and CDR2 SVGAGI. After removal of 3 bases from V and 3 bases from J, the junction contained 10 bases not matched to a gene. The CDR3 spans 16 residues. The CDR3 spells CASSYGGGLPYTEAFF. CDR3 DNA: TGTGCCAGCAGTTATGGAGGGGGCCTACCATACACTGAAGCTTTCTTT.